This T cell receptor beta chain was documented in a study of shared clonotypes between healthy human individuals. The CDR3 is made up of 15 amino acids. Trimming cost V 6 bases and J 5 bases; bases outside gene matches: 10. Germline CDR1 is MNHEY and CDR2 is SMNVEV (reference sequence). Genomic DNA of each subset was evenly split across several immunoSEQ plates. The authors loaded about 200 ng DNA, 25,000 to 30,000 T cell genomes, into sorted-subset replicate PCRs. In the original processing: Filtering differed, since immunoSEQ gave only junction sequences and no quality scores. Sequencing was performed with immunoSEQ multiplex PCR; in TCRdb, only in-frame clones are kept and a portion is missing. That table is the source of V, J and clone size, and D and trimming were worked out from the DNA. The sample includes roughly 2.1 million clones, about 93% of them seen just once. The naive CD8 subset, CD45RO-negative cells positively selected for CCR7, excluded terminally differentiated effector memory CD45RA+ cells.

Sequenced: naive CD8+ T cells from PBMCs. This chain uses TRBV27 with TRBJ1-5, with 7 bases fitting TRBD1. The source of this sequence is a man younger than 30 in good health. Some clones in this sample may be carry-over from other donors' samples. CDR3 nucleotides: TGTGCCAGCAGACCCGGGACAGAACTTTATCAGCCCCAGCATTTT. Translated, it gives CASRPGTELYQPQHF.